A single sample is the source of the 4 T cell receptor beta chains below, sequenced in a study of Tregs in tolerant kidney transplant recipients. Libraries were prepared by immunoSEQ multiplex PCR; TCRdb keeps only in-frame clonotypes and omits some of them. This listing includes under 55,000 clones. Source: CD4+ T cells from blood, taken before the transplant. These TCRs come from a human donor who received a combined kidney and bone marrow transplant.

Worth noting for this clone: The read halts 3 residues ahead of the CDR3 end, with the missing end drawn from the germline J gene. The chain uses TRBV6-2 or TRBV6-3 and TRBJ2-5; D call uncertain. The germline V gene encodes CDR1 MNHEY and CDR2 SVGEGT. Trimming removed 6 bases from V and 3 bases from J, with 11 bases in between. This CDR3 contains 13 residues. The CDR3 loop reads CASRPYSKETQYF. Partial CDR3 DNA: TGTGCCAGCAGACCTTACTCCAAAGAGACC.

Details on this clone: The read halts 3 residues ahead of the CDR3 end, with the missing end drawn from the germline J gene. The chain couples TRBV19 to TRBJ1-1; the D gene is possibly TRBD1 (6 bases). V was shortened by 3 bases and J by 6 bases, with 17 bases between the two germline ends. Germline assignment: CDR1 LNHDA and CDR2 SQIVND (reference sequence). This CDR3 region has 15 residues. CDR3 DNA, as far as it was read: TGTGCCAGTAGTATCCAACAAGGGGGACCCGCTGAA. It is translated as CASSIQQGGPAE. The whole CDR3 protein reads CASSIQQGGPAEAFF.

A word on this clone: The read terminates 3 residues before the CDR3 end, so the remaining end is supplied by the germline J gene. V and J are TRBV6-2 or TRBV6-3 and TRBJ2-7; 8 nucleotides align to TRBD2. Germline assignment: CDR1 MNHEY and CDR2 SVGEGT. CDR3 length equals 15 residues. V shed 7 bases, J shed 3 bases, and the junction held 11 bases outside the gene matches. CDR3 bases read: TGTGCCAGCACCCTAATTGCGGGGGGAAACTACGAG. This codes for CASTLIAGGNYE. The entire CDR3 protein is CASTLIAGGNYEQYF.

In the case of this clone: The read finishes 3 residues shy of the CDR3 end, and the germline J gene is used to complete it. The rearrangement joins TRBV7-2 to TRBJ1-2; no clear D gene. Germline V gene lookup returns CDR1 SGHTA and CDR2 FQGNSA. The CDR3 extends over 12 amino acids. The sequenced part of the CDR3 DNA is TGTGCCAGCAGCTTAAATCTCCCGGGC. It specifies CASSLNLPG. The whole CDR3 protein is CASSLNLPGYTF.